These 23 T cell receptor beta chains were all obtained from the same sample, sequenced in a study of PD-L1 blockade in urothelial cancer. TCRdb keeps only in-frame clones here, not all; method: immunoSEQ multiplex PCR. The top ten clones hold almost 4.5% of a sample with roughly 56,000 clones, around 79% of them seen once. This sample comprised PBMCs, obtained around atezolizumab (anti-PD-L1) treatment. These receptors were obtained from an older man with urothelial cancer.

This clone has a count of ten or more. V usage is TRBV9 and J usage is TRBJ1-3; D is ambiguous. Between the trimmed V and J ends, which lost 2 bases and 8 bases, there was a span of 11 bases. In germline, CDR1 is SGDLS, CDR2 YYNGEE. The CDR3 contains 13 residues. CDR3 protein: CASSVHREDTIYF. The CDR3 DNA reads as TGTGCCAGCAGCGTTCATAGGGAGGACACCATATATTTT.

This clone was seen just once. This chain uses TRBV19 with TRBJ2-7; 9 bases agree with TRBD1. There are 15 residues in the CDR3. Germline lookup yields CDR1 LNHDA and CDR2 SQIVND (reference sequence). With 6 bases clipped from V and 4 bases from J, the junction kept 10 bases outside the gene matches. The CDR3 loop reads CASSPGTGFPYEQYF. The CDR3 DNA reads TGTGCCAGTAGCCCCGGGACAGGGTTCCCTTACGAGCAGTACTTC.

The chain links TRBV14 to TRBJ1-2; D is uncertain. The CDR3 loop spans 16 amino acids. V was cut by 4 bases and J by 4 bases, with 19 bases left in between. Germline lookup yields CDR1 SGHDN and CDR2 FVKESK. This chain's CDR3 is CASSLEGPGFSYGYTF. The CDR3 nucleotides read TGTGCCAGCAGCCTTGAAGGACCGGGGTTCAGCTATGGCTACACCTTC. Full variable domain (outside the CDR3, taken from reference TRBV14 and TRBJ1-2): EAGVTQFPSHSVIEKGQTVTLRCDPISGHDNLYWYRRVMGKEIKFLLHFVKESKQDESGMPNNRFLAERTGGTYSTLKVQPAELEDSGVYFCASSLEGPGFSYGYTFGSGTRLTVV.

This clone was detected a few times. The chain recombines TRBV5-1 with TRBJ1-5; TRBD1 aligns across 9 bases. V was clipped by 1 base and J by 7 bases; unmatched bases: 9. Germline CDR1 reads SGHRS; CDR2 reads YFSETQ. The CDR3 spans 16 residues. The CDR3 loop is CASSLWGQGRGQPQHF. As DNA, the CDR3 is TGCGCCAGCAGCTTGTGGGGACAGGGAAGGGGCCAGCCCCAGCATTTT.

The rearrangement uses TRBV11-2 and TRBJ2-2; 8 positions agree with TRBD1. The CDR3 contains 17 residues. Germline assignment: CDR1 SGHAT and CDR2 FQNNGV. The V gene end was trimmed by 3 bases and the J gene end by 5 bases; junction bases not matched to a gene: 11. The CDR3 DNA reads as TGTGCCAGCAGCTTTAAAAAATCACAGGGGGTAACCGGGGAGCTGTTTTTT. This codes for CASSFKKSQGVTGELFF.

The chain carries TRBV9 and TRBJ2-4; 7 bases are shared with TRBD2. The J segment lost 0 bases and the V segment lost 7 bases, leaving 10 bases of the junction unmatched. CDR1 is SGDLS and CDR2 is YYNGEE in the germline V gene. The CDR3 is 16 residues long. CDR3 DNA sequence: TGTGCCAGCTTACGTGCTAGCGGTTTAGCCAAAAACATTCAGTACTTC. Translated, it gives CASLRASGLAKNIQYF.

The chain couples TRBV7-9 to TRBJ2-7; possibly TRBD2 for D (5 bases). Germline-derived CDR1 and CDR2 are SEHNR and FQNEAQ (reference sequence). The CDR3 is 12 residues long. The V gene lost 3 bases and the J gene lost 5 bases, with 8 bases spanning the gap. This chain's CDR3 is CASSFTGDEQYF. The CDR3 region has the DNA TGTGCCAGCAGCTTCACCGGGGACGAGCAGTACTTC.

V usage is TRBV7-2 and J usage is TRBJ1-5; unclear D gene. V lost 4 bases, J lost 10 bases, and 14 bases lay in between. This CDR3 contains 13 residues. The V gene's germline CDR1 is SGHTA and CDR2 FQGNSA. The CDR3 loop reads CASSSSAGGPQHF. The CDR3 nucleotides are TGTGCCAGCAGCTCGTCTGCTGGAGGACCCCAGCATTTT.

This sequence joins TRBV4-2 and TRBJ2-2, with TRBD2 identical over 13 bases. After removal of 0 bases from V and 7 bases from J, the junction contained 8 bases not matched to a gene. Germline V CDR1 and CDR2: LGHNA, YNFKEQ. The CDR3 runs 18 residues. CDR3 sequence (DNA): TGTGCCAGCAGCCAAGATTCGGGACTAGCGGGGAGGGGCGGGGAGCTGTTTTTT. This encodes CASSQDSGLAGRGGELFF.

The chain joins TRBV4-1 to TRBJ2-3, with 14 bases matching TRBD2. The CDR3 is 18 residues long. V shed 0 bases, J shed 2 bases, and the junction held 4 bases outside the gene matches. Per the germline V gene, CDR1 is MGHRA and CDR2 is YSYEKL. The CDR3 sequence: CASSQEATSGRATDTQYF. The CDR3, as DNA: TGCGCCAGCAGCCAAGAAGCGACTAGCGGGAGGGCCACAGATACGCAGTATTTT.

The chain employs TRBV28 and TRBJ1-4; TRBD1 might be the D (5 bases). The germline CDR1 and CDR2 sequences are MDHEN and SYDVKM. The CDR3 is 14 amino acids. Trimming pared 10 bases from V and 2 bases from J, leaving 14 bases between. CDR3: CATSPQGTNEKLFF. The CDR3 bases are TGTGCCACCTCCCCGCAGGGCACTAATGAAAAACTGTTTTTT.

The chain couples TRBV6-1 to TRBJ1-2; D is unclear. V shed 3 bases and J shed 0 bases, with 23 bases lying between them. The CDR3 length is 19 residues. In germline, CDR1 is MNHNS, CDR2 SASEGT. The CDR3 bases are TGTGCCAGCAGTGACTATCCGGGAGGATTGGCTACACCTAACTATGGCTACACCTTC. Residues: CASSDYPGGLATPNYGYTF.

A single count supports this clone. V usage is TRBV5-1 and J usage is TRBJ2-1; the match to TRBD2 covers 9 bases. The CDR3 extends over 18 amino acids. J gave up 0 bases and V 0 bases, and 7 bases lay outside the gene matches. Germline V lookup: CDR1 SGHRS, CDR2 YFSETQ. The CDR3 here is CASSLAPAGLASYNEQFF. CDR3 nucleotides: TGCGCCAGCAGCTTGGCCCCGGCGGGACTAGCCTCCTACAATGAGCAGTTCTTC.

The CDR3 spells CASSNRASTGELFF. In DNA form, the CDR3 reads TGTGCCAGCAGTAACAGGGCGAGCACCGGGGAGCTGTTTTTT. The chain joins TRBV6-1 to TRBJ2-2; the D gene is possibly TRBD1 (6 bases). Germline lookup yields CDR1 MNHNS and CDR2 SASEGT. V was clipped by 5 bases and J by 4 bases, with 11 bases between them. The CDR3 spans 14 residues.

This chain joins TRBV9 and TRBJ2-2; D may be TRBD1 (5 bases). Germline CDR1 and CDR2: SGDLS and YYNGEE. The V and J ends lost 1 base and 4 bases respectively, with 14 bases between them. This CDR3 spans 16 amino acids. The CDR3 DNA reads as TGTGCCAGCAGCGTAATAGCAGGGTCTGGCACCGGGGAGCTGTTTTTT. Its translation: CASSVIAGSGTGELFF.

This clone was seen a handful of times. This CDR3 reads CASGRTSGSLMAPETQYF. CDR3 coding DNA: TGTGCCAGCGGAAGGACTAGCGGGAGTTTAATGGCACCGGAGACCCAGTACTTC. V usage is TRBV5-8 and J usage is TRBJ2-5; 13 nucleotides line up with TRBD2. CDR3 length equals 18 residues. CDR1 SGHTS and CDR2 YDEGEE come from the germline V gene. The junction had 17 bases not matched to a gene; V was cut back by 7 bases and J by 5 bases.

The chain couples TRBV2 to TRBJ2-7, with 7 nucleotides matching TRBD1. Germline assignment: CDR1 SNHLY and CDR2 FYNNEI. V was clipped by 6 bases and J by 3 bases; unmatched bases: 8. CDR3 length: 14 residues. CDR3 protein: CASSGNRGNYEQYF. The CDR3 coding sequence is TGTGCCAGCAGCGGAAACAGGGGAAACTACGAGCAGTACTTC.

The V call is TRBV18, the J call TRBJ2-3; 12 bases agree with TRBD2. This CDR3 has 16 residues. Trimming at V came to 5 bases and at J to 4 bases, leaving 7 bases not matched to a gene. Germline V gives CDR1 KGHSH, CDR2 LQKENI. The CDR3 here is CASSSRLAGESDTQYF. DNA for the CDR3: TGTGCCAGCTCATCCCGACTAGCGGGAGAGTCAGATACGCAGTATTTT.

J is TRBJ2-5 and V is TRBV28; TRBD2 aligns across 7 bases. This CDR3 contains 13 residues. J lost 5 bases, V lost 8 bases, and 8 bases had no gene match. Germline CDR1 and CDR2: MDHEN and SYDVKM. For the CDR3, the DNA is TGTGCCAGCGTGAGGGGAGGGGAGGAGACCCAGTACTTC. Translating it yields CASVRGGEETQYF.

This chain links TRBV7-8 with TRBJ1-5; 9 nucleotides match TRBD1. With 6 bases clipped from V and 5 bases from J, the junction kept 5 bases outside the gene matches. Per the germline V gene, CDR1 is SGHVS and CDR2 is FQNEAQ. The CDR3 length is 14 residues. Here the CDR3 reads CASRSTGGDQPQHF. CDR3 nucleotides: TGTGCCAGCAGGTCCACAGGGGGCGATCAGCCCCAGCATTTT.

The chain couples TRBV15 to TRBJ2-3; TRBD2 matches 9 bases. CDR1 is LNHNV and CDR2 is YYDKDF in the germline V gene (reference sequence). The V gene end was trimmed by 4 bases and the J gene end by 2 bases; junction bases not matched to a gene: 7. The CDR3 runs 16 residues. In nucleotides, the CDR3 is TGTGCCACCAGCAAGAAACTAGCGGGCCCCACAGATACGCAGTATTTT. Translation gives CATSKKLAGPTDTQYF.

This chain links TRBV19 with TRBJ1-4; 10 positions agree with TRBD1. CDR1 is LNHDA, CDR2 SQIVND, per germline (reference sequence). This CDR3 is built from 14 residues. With V trimmed by 4 bases and J by 7 bases, 3 bases remained unmatched. CDR3 nucleotides: TGTGCCAGTAGTACCGGGACAGGGGTTGAAAAACTGTTTTTT. Amino acid sequence: CASSTGTGVEKLFF.

This clone was observed at least ten times. This chain uses TRBV2 with TRBJ2-7; no reliable D call. Germline CDR1 is SNHLY and CDR2 is FYNNEI. CDR3 size: 11 residues. With 4 bases removed from V and 3 bases from J, the gap between germline ends came to 4 bases. The CDR3 DNA is TGTGCCAGCAGTGCAAACTACGAGCAGTACTTC. It is translated as CASSANYEQYF.